This T cell receptor (beta chain) came from a study of blood T cells in healthy people across ages. Through a sample-barcoded 5' primer and a J-beta primer mix, a second PCR was run for roughly 6 to 12 cycles. TCRdb passed the 5' RACE reads through MiXCR, listing each CDR3 protein once. The sample has 1.5 million to 2 million distinct CDR3 sequences; 30% to 35% are singletons. This clonotype was counted a few times. With V trimmed by 2 bases and J by 6 bases, 6 bases remained unmatched. CDR1 is MDHEN and CDR2 is SYDVKM in the germline V gene. The CDR3 contains 15 residues. The sequence derives from a woman in her 30s in good health. The sample consisted of blood. The V call is TRBV28, the J call TRBJ2-1, with TRBD2 identical over 8 bases. The CDR3 coding sequence is TGTGCCAGCAGTTTAGACGGGAGGGGCGTCAATGAGCAGTTCTTC. This codes for CASSLDGRGVNEQFF.